This T cell receptor beta chain was retrieved from a study of T-cell memory formation after mild COVID-19. CDR3 length: 13 amino acids. V shed 8 bases and J shed 2 bases, with 10 bases lying between them. The germline V gene encodes CDR1 MDHEN and CDR2 SYDVKM. In the case of this clonotype: Its antigen is still unknown.

UMIs and sample barcodes were carried by the TCR alpha and TCR beta cDNA libraries that 5'RACE produced using constant-segment primers. TCRdb re-called the 5' RACE reads with MiXCR, one entry per CDR3 protein. The table has 100,000 to 150,000 distinct CDR3 sequences, approximately 6.2% seen once. The study's findings and limits: Among CD4+ contracting clones, most were CM and EM, and CD8+ ones EMRA.

The sequenced material came from PBMCs or a T cell subset sorted from them (not recorded which). The receptor's source is an adult woman who had mild COVID-19 (a few samples of this study predate the infection). Cell type and time point are not known. V is TRBV28 and J is TRBJ2-1; D gene uncertain. In DNA form, the CDR3 reads TGTGCCAGCGTCGGGCAAACCTACAATGAGCAGTTCTTC. The encoded protein is CASVGQTYNEQFF.